This T cell receptor beta chain is drawn from a study of neurological immune-mediated disorders. Many counts were recorded for this clonotype. MiXCR was run by TCRdb on the 5' RACE reads, yielding one entry per CDR3 protein. The sample lists tens of thousands of distinct CDR3 sequences, 15% to 20% occurring once. Trimming left V 7 bases short and J 5 bases short, with 13 bases between. CDR3 length equals 13 residues. CDR1 is MNHEY and CDR2 is SVGEGT in the germline V gene. The clonotype comes from a woman between 35 and 50 years old in good health. The rearrangement links TRBV6-2 or TRBV6-3 to TRBJ2-3; D gene uncertain. Sequencing was done on a sample of PBMCs. CDR3 bases: TGTGCCAGCACCCCGGCCCCCGTAGATACGCAGTATTTT. This codes for CASTPAPVDTQYF.